This TCR beta chain appears in the sequencing data of a study of blood T cell repertoires in COVID-19. About the study: Researchers got acute and convalescent COVID-19 samples from the United States, Italy and Spain.

Data came from immunoSEQ multiplex PCR; TCRdb stores just in-frame clones and leaves some out. The sample consists of about 220,000 clones, around 80% of them appearing once. CDR1 and CDR2 (germline): SGHTA, FQGNSA. The CDR3 has 17 residues. V was cut by 5 bases and J by 4 bases, with 20 bases left in between. The rearrangement joins TRBV7-2 to TRBJ2-2, with D possibly being TRBD1 (6 bases). Specimen: peripheral blood. The sequence was collected from a young man with active or convalescent COVID-19. Here the CDR3 DNA reads TGTGCCAGCAGCCCACAGGGACGGGGCCGGGGCACCGGGGAGCTGTTTTTT. Translation: CASSPQGRGRGTGELFF.